The entry that follows covers one TCR beta chain sequence. Its binding antigen is unknown. The data are from a study of CXCR3-negative and CXCR3-positive naive CD8 T cells (dated by TCRdb to the late 2010s). In the study overall: Roughly 130 million TRB reads were obtained in total, roughly 1.5 +/- 0.3 million reads per library. Diversity and physicochemical repertoire analyses were performed on 11 donors pooled from two independent experiments. The TRBV-TRBJ cluster analysis covered naive subsets from several donors and memory cells from 3 donors.

CDR1 LNHNV and CDR2 YYDKDF were looked up in the germline V gene (reference sequence). Spanning cysteine to phenylalanine, the CDR3 consists of 16 amino acids. Only the protein is available. General conclusions and limits of the study: TRB CDR3s from CXCR3-positive naive cells showed higher hydrophobicity (lower Kidera factor 4), lower energy, and higher strength and volume indices than CXCR3-negative naive cells. Both naive subsets had comparably high repertoire diversity, while memory CD8+ T cells had much lower repertoire diversity. CXCR3 expression partially decreased after cryopreservation, so most assays used freshly isolated PBMCs. Because surface CD5, which has been linked to self-reactivity in mice, was comparable between naive subsets, TCR interaction strength was also inferred from TRB CDR3 physicochemical properties. Naive CXCR3-negative and CXCR3-positive cells from the same donor showed similar TRBV-TRBJ usage, whereas memory cells showed distinct patterns.

For every CD8+ T cell subset, approximately 300,000 cells were flow-sorted straight into RLT lysis buffer, and each subset was sorted in triplicate. To exclude memory contaminants, naive CD8+ T cells were stringently defined as CD45RO-CCR7+CD27+CD95-. Standard density gradient centrifugation was used to isolate peripheral blood mononuclear cells from buffy coats. Naive CXCR3-negative and CXCR3-positive CD8+ T cells were flow-sorted using a FACSAria III. An RNeasy Mini Kit was used to extract total RNA from the sorted cells. Sequenced using a NextSeq 550. The Human TCR Profiling Kit (MiLaboratory) was used to prepare UMI-labeled 5' RACE TRB cDNA libraries. The full amount of extracted RNA was used for cDNA synthesis, and the full amount of resulting cDNA was used for PCR amplification. Libraries were prepared in parallel with an identical number of PCR cycles. Regarding the original processing steps: With a minimum of two reads required per UMI, MIGEC and MiXCR pulled out about 50,000 +/- 10,000 unique UMI-labeled TRB cDNA molecules from each library. On average, approximately 40,000 +/- 10,000 functional in-frame TRB CDR3 nucleotide clonotypes lacking stop codons were found per library. After downsampling to 5000 UMI-labeled TRB molecules per sample, diversity metrics such as normalized Shannon-Wiener and Chao1 were calculated in VDJtools. VDJtools computed clonotype-size-weighted physicochemical properties of the central five CDR3 residues: interaction energy, strength, volume and Kidera factor 4. TCRdb reprocessed the sequencing reads and holds a single record per CDR3 protein sequence, with no DNA. These V and J calls rely on TCRdb rather than the paper's analysis. The table for this sample lists around 88,000 distinct CDR3 sequences. Around 0.99% of the sample comes from the top ten.

The rearrangement combines TRBV15 with TRBJ2-1; no DNA is available, so the TRBD1 call from TCRdb remains unchecked. The sequence came from a human donor in good health. Some clones in this sample may be carry-over from other donors' samples. Sequencing was carried out using naive CXCR3+ CD8+ T cells from blood. Interpreted using the paper, the cell subset or site label stands for: CD45RO-CCR7+CD27+CD95- naive CD8+ T cells expressing CXCR3 (TNR3+). The CDR3 in this case is CATSRAGQTIYNEQFF. Reference TRBV15 and TRBJ2-1 proteins supply the regions before and after the CDR3; the full variable domain is: DAMVIQNPRYQVTQFGKPVTLSCSQTLNHNVMYWYQQKSSQAPKLLFHYYDKDFNNEADTPDNFQSRRPNTSFCFLDIRSPGLGDTAMYLCATSRAGQTIYNEQFFGPGTRLTVL.